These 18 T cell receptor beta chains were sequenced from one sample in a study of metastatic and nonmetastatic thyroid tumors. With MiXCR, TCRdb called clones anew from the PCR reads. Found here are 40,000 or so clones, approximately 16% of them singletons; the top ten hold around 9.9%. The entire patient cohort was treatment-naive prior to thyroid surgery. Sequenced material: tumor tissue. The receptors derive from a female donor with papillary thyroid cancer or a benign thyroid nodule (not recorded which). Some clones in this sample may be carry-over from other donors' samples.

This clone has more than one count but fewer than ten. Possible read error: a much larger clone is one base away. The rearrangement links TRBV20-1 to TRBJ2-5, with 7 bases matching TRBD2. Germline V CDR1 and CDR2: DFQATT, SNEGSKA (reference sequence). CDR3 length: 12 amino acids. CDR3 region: CGASGGARTQYF. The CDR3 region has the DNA TGCGGTGCTAGCGGAGGGGCGAGGACCCAGTACTTC.

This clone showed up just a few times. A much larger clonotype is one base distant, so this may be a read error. CDR3 sequence reads: CASSVDSSVVYNEQFF. The CDR3 nucleotides read TGTGCCAGCAGCGTAGACTCCTCCGTGGTCTACAATGAGCAGTTCTTC. The chain links TRBV9 to TRBJ2-1; D is ambiguous. The ends were cut back, 0 bases at V and 3 bases at J, with 13 bases in the middle. The V gene's germline CDR1 is SGDLS and CDR2 YYNGEE. This CDR3 is 16 amino acids long.

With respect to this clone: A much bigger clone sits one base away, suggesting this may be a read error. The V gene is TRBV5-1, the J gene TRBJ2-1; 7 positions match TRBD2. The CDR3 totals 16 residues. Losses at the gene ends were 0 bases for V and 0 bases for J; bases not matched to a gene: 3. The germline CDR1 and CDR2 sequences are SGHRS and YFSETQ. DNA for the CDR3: TGCGCCAGCAGCTTGGTGGGACTAAGCTCCTACAATGAGCAGTTCTTC. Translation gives CASSLVGLSSYNEQFF.

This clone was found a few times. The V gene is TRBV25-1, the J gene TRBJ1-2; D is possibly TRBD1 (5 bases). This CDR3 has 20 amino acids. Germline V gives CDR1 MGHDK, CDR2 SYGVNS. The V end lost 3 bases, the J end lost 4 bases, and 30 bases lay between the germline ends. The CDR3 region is CASSDSKEGLLGDGGYGYTF. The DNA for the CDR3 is TGTGCCAGCAGTGACTCCAAAGAGGGGCTCCTAGGGGATGGGGGCTATGGCTACACCTTC.

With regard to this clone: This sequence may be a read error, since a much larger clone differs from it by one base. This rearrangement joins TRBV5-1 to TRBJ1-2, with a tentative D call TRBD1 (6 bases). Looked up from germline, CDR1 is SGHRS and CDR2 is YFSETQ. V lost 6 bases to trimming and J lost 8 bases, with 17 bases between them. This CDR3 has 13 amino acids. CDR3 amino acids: CASNPWGAEGYTF. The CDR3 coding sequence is TGCGCCAGCAACCCTTGGGGGGCGGAAGGCTACACCTTC.

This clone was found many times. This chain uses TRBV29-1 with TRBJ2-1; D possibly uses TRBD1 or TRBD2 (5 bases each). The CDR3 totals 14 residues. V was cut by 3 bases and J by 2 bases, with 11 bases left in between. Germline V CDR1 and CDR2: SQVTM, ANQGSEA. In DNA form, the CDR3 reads TGCAGCGTTGATGGGGGAGAGCCCTACAATGAGCAGTTCTTC. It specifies CSVDGGEPYNEQFF.

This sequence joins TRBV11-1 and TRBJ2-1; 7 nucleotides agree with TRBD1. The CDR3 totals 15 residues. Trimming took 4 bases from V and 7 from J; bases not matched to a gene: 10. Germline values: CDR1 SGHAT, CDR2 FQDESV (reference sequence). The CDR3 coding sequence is TGTGCCAGCAGCTCGCACAGAGGGACAGCGAATGAGCAGTTCTTC. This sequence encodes CASSSHRGTANEQFF.

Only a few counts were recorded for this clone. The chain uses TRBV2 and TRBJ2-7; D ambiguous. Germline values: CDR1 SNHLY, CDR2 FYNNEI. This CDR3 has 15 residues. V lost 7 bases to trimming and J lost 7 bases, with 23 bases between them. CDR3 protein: CASTLGPAVSWEQYF. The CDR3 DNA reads TGTGCCAGCACCTTAGGTCCAGCAGTGTCTTGGGAGCAGTACTTC. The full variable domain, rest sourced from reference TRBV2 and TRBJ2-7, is EPEVTQTPSHQVTQMGQEVILRCVPISNHLYFYWYRQILGQKVEFLVSFYNNEISEKSEIFDDQFSVERPDGSNFTLKIRSTKLEDSAMYFCASTLGPAVSWEQYFGPGTRLTVT.

The CDR3 loop is CSARSARGPKNEQYF. CDR3 DNA sequence: TGCAGTGCTAGATCGGCGCGAGGGCCCAAGAACGAGCAGTACTTC. This sequence joins TRBV20-1 and TRBJ2-7; D may be TRBD2 (5 bases). The CDR3 runs to 15 residues. The germline V and J ends were trimmed by 2 bases and 5 bases, with 19 bases remaining between them. Germline V CDR1 and CDR2: DFQATT, SNEGSKA (reference sequence).

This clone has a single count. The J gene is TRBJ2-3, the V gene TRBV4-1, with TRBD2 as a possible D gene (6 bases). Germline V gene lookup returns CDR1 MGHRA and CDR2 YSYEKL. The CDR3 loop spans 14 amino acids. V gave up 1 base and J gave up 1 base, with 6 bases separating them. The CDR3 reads CASSQAGGTDTQYF. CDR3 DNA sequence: TGCGCCAGCAGCCAAGCGGGGGGCACAGATACGCAGTATTTT.

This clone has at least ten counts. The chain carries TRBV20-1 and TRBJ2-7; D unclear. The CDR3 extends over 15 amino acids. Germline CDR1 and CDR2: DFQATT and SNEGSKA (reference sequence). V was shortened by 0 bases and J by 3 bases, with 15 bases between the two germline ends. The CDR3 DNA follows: TGCAGTGCTAGAGACCCTTACCGGGCCAACTACGAGCAGTACTTC. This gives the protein CSARDPYRANYEQYF.

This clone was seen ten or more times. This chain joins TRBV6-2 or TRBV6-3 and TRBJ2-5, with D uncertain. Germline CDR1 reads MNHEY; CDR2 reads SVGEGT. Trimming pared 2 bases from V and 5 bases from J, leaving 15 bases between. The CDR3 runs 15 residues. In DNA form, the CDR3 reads TGTGCCAGCAGTTACGAACGCATGGTCTTGGAGACCCAGTACTTC. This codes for CASSYERMVLETQYF.

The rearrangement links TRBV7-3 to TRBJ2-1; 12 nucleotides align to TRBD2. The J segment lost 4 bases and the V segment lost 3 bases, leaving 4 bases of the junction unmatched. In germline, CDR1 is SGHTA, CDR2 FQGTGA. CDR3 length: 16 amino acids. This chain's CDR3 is CASSLGGLAGYNEQFF. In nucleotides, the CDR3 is TGTGCCAGCAGCTTGGGCGGACTAGCGGGATACAATGAGCAGTTCTTC.

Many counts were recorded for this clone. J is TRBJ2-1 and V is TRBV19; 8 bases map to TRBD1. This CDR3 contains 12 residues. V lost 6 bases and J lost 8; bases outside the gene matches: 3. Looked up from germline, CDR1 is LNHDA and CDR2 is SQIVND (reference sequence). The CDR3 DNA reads TGTGCCAGTAGCAAGACAGGGGATGAGCAGTTCTTC. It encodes CASSKTGDEQFF.

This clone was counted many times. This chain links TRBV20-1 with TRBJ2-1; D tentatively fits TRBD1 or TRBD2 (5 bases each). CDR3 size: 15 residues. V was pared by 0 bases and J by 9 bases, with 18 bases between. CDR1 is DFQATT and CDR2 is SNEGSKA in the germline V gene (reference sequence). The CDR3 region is CSARDTGRPIGEQFF. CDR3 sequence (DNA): TGCAGTGCTAGAGATACGGGACGGCCTATTGGTGAGCAGTTCTTC.

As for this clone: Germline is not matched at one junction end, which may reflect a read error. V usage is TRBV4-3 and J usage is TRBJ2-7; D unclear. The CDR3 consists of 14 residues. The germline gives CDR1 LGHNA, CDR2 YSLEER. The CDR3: CANSPSLGSYEQYF. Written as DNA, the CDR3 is TGCGCCAACAGCCCTAGTCTGGGATCCTACGAGCAGTACTTC.

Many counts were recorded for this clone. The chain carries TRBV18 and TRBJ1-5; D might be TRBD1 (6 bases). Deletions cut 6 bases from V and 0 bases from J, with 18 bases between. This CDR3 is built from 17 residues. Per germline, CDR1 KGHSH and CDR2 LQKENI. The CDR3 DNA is TGTGCCAGCTCGTTTAGTCGGGGGGCTCCTAGCAATCAGCCCCAGCATTTT. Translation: CASSFSRGAPSNQPQHF.

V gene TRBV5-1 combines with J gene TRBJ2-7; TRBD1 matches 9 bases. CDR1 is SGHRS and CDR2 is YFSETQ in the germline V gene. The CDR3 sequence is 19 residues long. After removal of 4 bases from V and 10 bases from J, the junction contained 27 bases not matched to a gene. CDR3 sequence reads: CASSGITVTGGQKGRAQYF. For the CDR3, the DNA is TGCGCCAGCAGCGGAATTACCGTGACAGGGGGGCAGAAAGGGCGGGCTCAGTACTTC.